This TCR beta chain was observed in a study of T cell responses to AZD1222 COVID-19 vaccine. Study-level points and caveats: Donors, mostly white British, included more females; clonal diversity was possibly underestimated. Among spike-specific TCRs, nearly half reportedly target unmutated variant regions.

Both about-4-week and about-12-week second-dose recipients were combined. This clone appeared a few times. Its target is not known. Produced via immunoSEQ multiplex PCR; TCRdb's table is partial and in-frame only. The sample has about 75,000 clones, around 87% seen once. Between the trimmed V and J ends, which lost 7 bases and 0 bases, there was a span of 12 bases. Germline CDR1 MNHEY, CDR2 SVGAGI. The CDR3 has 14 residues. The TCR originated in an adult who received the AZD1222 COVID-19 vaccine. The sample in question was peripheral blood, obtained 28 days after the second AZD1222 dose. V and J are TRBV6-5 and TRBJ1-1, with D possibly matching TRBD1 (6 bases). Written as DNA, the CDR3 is TGTGCCAGCAAGAAAGACAGGCTGAACACTGAAGCTTTCTTT. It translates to CASKKDRLNTEAFF.